These T cell receptor beta chains were read from a single sample in a study of T cell repertoires in cytomegalovirus infection. Each CDR3 protein is one row after TCRdb ran MiXCR on the reads. The sample lists around 740,000 distinct CDR3 sequences; roughly 36% were seen once. Sequencing input: PBMCs. These receptors originate from a human donor in good health (CMV status not recorded). Some clones in this sample may be carry-over from other donors' samples. Both conserved end residues are part of each CDR3. Each record gives: clone size, J gene, D gene, V gene, CDR3 protein, CDR3 DNA. D genes are given only for firm matches. Clone size, where shown, is once, few, many, or a class for clones that have expanded.

few TRBJ1-6 - TRBV5-3 CASSLEGPRNSPLHF TGTGCCAGCAGCTTGGAGGGGCCAAGAAATTCACCCCTCCACTTT
few TRBJ2-3 TRBD2 TRBV10-3 CAISGTGGTDTQYF TGTGCCATCAGTGGAACGGGGGGTACAGATACGCAGTATTTT
- TRBJ2-2 - TRBV19 CASSIVSEAGELFF TGTGCCAGTAGTATAGTAAGCGAGGCCGGGGAGCTGTTTTTT
- TRBJ2-1 - TRBV20-1 CSARDPLYNEQFF TGCAGTGCTAGAGATCCCCTCTACAATGAGCAGTTCTTC
few TRBJ1-5 TRBD1 TRBV20-1 CSATLSDRERGPQHF TGCAGTGCTACGCTTTCCGACAGGGAACGGGGGCCCCAGCATTTT
few TRBJ1-1 - TRBV12-3/TRBV12-4 CASTPGHNTEAFF TGTGCCAGCACGCCCGGACATAACACTGAAGCTTTCTTT
- TRBJ1-5 TRBD1 TRBV6-6 CASSLQGDGNQPQHF TGTGCCAGCAGTCTACAGGGGGACGGCAATCAGCCCCAGCATTTT
few TRBJ1-6 TRBD1 TRBV7-6 CASSLVGTGGRNSPLHF TGTGCCAGCAGCTTAGTGGGGACAGGGGGCCGAAATTCACCCCTCCACTTT
- TRBJ1-1 TRBD1 TRBV12-3/TRBV12-4 CASSYRQGGTFF TGTGCCAGCAGTTATCGACAGGGAGGAACTTTCTTT
few TRBJ1-4 - TRBV29-1 CSAGPGPGKLFF TGCAGCGCTGGACCCGGGCCCGGAAAACTGTTTTTT
- TRBJ1-5 - TRBV12-3/TRBV12-4 CASSSRGSGQPQHF TGTGCCAGCAGTTCCAGGGGCTCAGGACAGCCCCAGCATTTT
many TRBJ1-1 - TRBV7-8 CASSPGTFF TGTGCCAGCAGCCCGGGAACTTTCTTT
few TRBJ2-7 - TRBV28 CASIYPGGGDEQYF TGTGCCAGCATTTATCCTGGGGGCGGCGACGAGCAGTACTTC
- TRBJ2-7 TRBD1 TRBV7-2 CASSLGLGAGGMNEQYF TGTGCCAGCAGCTTAGGACTGGGGGCAGGGGGCATGAACGAGCAGTACTTC
- TRBJ2-7 TRBD2 TRBV7-8 CASSLGTGTSGGGYEQYF TGTGCCAGCAGCTTGGGGACCGGGACTAGCGGGGGGGGCTACGAGCAGTACTTC
- TRBJ2-7 - TRBV19 CASSLLLVRNGGRDEQYF TGTGCCAGTAGTCTACTTTTAGTGAGGAACGGAGGTCGAGACGAGCAGTACTTC
once TRBJ2-7 TRBD1 TRBV6-2/TRBV6-3 CASSASRGTGSYEQYF TGTGCCAGCAGTGCGAGCCGTGGGACAGGGTCCTACGAGCAGTACTTC
many TRBJ1-1 - TRBV12-3/TRBV12-4 CASSLRQPVTEAFF TGTGCCAGCAGTTTGCGACAACCGGTGACTGAAGCTTTCTTT
- TRBJ2-7 - TRBV27 CASSPRLGAASYEQYF TGTGCCAGCAGTCCCAGATTAGGGGCAGCCTCCTACGAGCAGTACTTC
few TRBJ1-3 TRBD1 TRBV7-9 CASSLLLGQGLTGNTIYF TGTGCCAGCAGCCTCCTTTTAGGACAGGGATTAACTGGAAACACCATATATTTT
- TRBJ2-2 TRBD1 TRBV19 CASRPTGGYTGELFF TGTGCCAGTAGGCCCACAGGGGGATACACCGGGGAGCTGTTTTTT
- TRBJ1-4 TRBD1 TRBV7-6 CASSLVAISGTDNEKLFF TGTGCCAGCAGCTTAGTGGCTATATCCGGGACAGACAATGAAAAACTGTTTTTT
few TRBJ1-1 - TRBV4-1 CASSQGLGGNTEAFF TGCGCCAGCAGCCAAGGCTTGGGGGGGAACACTGAAGCTTTCTTT
- TRBJ2-2 TRBD1 TRBV5-1 CASKAQGASGELFF TGCGCCAGCAAAGCACAGGGGGCGTCCGGGGAGCTGTTTTTT
few TRBJ2-1 TRBD1 TRBV27 CASSLSGQGLDEQFF TGTGCCAGCAGTTTATCGGGACAGGGGTTGGATGAGCAGTTCTTC
few TRBJ1-2 TRBD1 TRBV6-1 CASSTDRAGALSYGYTF TGTGCCAGCAGTACCGACAGGGCGGGCGCCCTAAGCTATGGCTACACCTTC
- TRBJ1-2 TRBD1 TRBV6-1 CASRTGGAWNYGYTF TGTGCCAGCAGGACAGGGGGCGCATGGAACTATGGCTACACCTTC
few TRBJ1-1 - TRBV9 CASSSEPNTEAFF TGTGCCAGCAGCTCGGAACCGAACACTGAAGCTTTCTTT
few TRBJ1-1 TRBD1 TRBV25-1 CASSFLTGATEAFF TGTGCCAGCAGTTTCTTAACAGGGGCTACTGAAGCTTTCTTT
- TRBJ1-5 - TRBV28 CASSFGEYSNQPQHF TGTGCCAGCAGTTTCGGGGAGTATAGCAATCAGCCCCAGCATTTT
- TRBJ1-6 - TRBV11-1 CASSFGSNSPLHF TGTGCCAGCAGCTTTGGGAGCAATTCACCCCTCCACTTT
many TRBJ1-1 TRBD1 TRBV7-3 CASSLTGRGFSKAFF TGTGCCAGCAGCTTAACGGGCAGGGGGTTCTCGAAAGCTTTCTTT
few TRBJ2-5 TRBD1 TRBV7-9 CASSLLRDRGSGTQYF TGTGCCAGCAGCCTTCTCCGGGACAGGGGAAGCGGGACCCAGTACTTC
- TRBJ2-5 - TRBV28 CASRRTYQETQYF TGTGCCAGCAGACGGACCTACCAAGAGACCCAGTACTTC
- TRBJ1-6 - TRBV6-2/TRBV6-3 CASSYFTGSSYNSPLHF TGTGCCAGCAGTTACTTTACCGGGAGCTCCTATAATTCACCCCTCCACTTT
many TRBJ2-7 - TRBV7-2 CASTQHGYEQYF TGTGCCAGCACCCAACACGGGTACGAGCAGTACTTC
- TRBJ2-1 TRBD2 TRBV12-3/TRBV12-4 CASSPLAGEAEQFF TGTGCCAGCAGTCCGTTAGCGGGAGAGGCTGAGCAGTTCTTC
few TRBJ2-5 TRBD1 TRBV6-5 CASSYGAGGTQYF TGTGCCAGCAGTTACGGGGCAGGGGGAACCCAGTACTTC
- TRBJ1-5 TRBD1 TRBV19 CASSRKTGGGNQPQHF TGTGCCAGTAGTAGGAAGACAGGGGGCGGCAATCAGCCCCAGCATTTT
- TRBJ1-5 - TRBV7-9 CASSSTRFTGIGQPQHF TGTGCCAGCAGCTCAACTAGGTTCACAGGGATAGGTCAGCCCCAGCATTTT
few TRBJ1-1 TRBD1 TRBV10-2 CASSETGGVGNTEAFF TGCGCCAGCAGTGAGACAGGGGGCGTGGGGAACACTGAAGCTTTCTTT
few TRBJ2-7 - TRBV7-6 CASSLGALEQYF TGTGCCAGCAGCCTCGGAGCTCTCGAGCAGTACTTC
few TRBJ1-2 - TRBV20-1 CSARSEDGYTF TGCAGTGCTAGAAGCGAAGATGGCTACACCTTC
- TRBJ2-7 TRBD2 TRBV12-3/TRBV12-4 CASSQGLAPNSYEQYF TGTGCCAGCAGTCAGGGACTAGCGCCCAACTCCTACGAGCAGTACTTC
few TRBJ1-2 - TRBV7-2 CASSLGGQGTVYGYTF TGTGCCAGCAGCTTAGGAGGGCAGGGGACGGTCTATGGCTACACCTTC
few TRBJ2-7 TRBD2 TRBV28 CASSFIAGVAEQYF TGTGCCAGCAGTTTTATAGCGGGAGTAGCCGAGCAGTACTTC
- TRBJ1-1 TRBD1 TRBV10-3 CAISGRGGQLNTEAFF TGTGCCATCAGCGGTCGTGGGGGACAGCTGAACACTGAAGCTTTCTTT
few TRBJ1-5 - TRBV5-4 CASSLAPPRKGYQPQHF TGTGCCAGCAGCTTGGCTCCCCCGCGGAAGGGATATCAGCCCCAGCATTTT
many TRBJ2-5 TRBD2 TRBV28 CASSFTSGVRAQYF TGTGCCAGCAGTTTCACTAGCGGCGTTAGGGCCCAGTACTTC
- TRBJ1-2 TRBD1 TRBV28 CASSLTAPDRAEGYTF TGTGCCAGCAGTTTGACGGCACCAGACAGGGCTGAAGGCTACACCTTC
- TRBJ1-2 - TRBV18 CASSPKFPRDATNYGYTF TGTGCCAGCTCACCCAAATTTCCCCGGGACGCCACTAACTATGGCTACACCTTC
- TRBJ2-6 TRBD1 TRBV5-1 CASSLPTGDSGANVLTF TGCGCCAGCAGCCTACCGACAGGGGACTCTGGGGCCAACGTCCTGACTTTC